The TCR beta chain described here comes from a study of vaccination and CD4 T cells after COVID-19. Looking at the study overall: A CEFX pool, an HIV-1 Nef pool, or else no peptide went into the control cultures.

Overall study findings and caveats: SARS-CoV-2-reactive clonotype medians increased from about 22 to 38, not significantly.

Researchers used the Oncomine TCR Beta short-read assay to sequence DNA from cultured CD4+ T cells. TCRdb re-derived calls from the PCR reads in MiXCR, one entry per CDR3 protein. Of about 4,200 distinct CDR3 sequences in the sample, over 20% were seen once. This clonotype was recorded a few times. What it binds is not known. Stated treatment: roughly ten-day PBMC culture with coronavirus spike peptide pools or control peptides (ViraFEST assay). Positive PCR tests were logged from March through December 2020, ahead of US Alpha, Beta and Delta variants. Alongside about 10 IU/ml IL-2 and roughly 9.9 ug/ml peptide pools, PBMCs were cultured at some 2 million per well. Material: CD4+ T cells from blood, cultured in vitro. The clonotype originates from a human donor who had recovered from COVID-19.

The CDR3 sequence is CASSLYVGGSVYNEQFF. The CDR3 nucleotides read TGTGCCAGCAGTTTATACGTGGGGGGCTCGGTTTACAATGAGCAGTTCTTC. The chain is built from TRBV28 and TRBJ2-1; the D call may be TRBD1 or TRBD2 (6 bases each). The V end lost 1 base, the J end lost 4 bases, and 17 bases lay between the germline ends. Germline-derived CDR1 and CDR2 are MDHEN and SYDVKM. This CDR3 spans 17 amino acids.